These 11 T cell receptor beta chains originate from one sample sequenced in a study of blood T cell repertoires in COVID-19. Some clones are missing from TCRdb's copy, which holds only in-frame ones; the method was immunoSEQ multiplex PCR. Seen here are 200,000 to 250,000 clones, 70% to 85% observed once, and the top ten hold roughly 7.8%. Sequenced material: peripheral blood. The receptors shown here come from a woman older than 75 with COVID-19, enrolled during active disease.

The chain couples TRBV5-1 to TRBJ2-5, with D hard to call. The CDR3 has 15 amino acids. Trimming shortened V by 2 bases and J by 5 bases, and 16 bases separated the two germline ends. Germline values: CDR1 SGHRS, CDR2 YFSETQ. The CDR3 region has the DNA TGCGCCAGCAGCTTCGATCCTTGGGCAATCGAGACCCAGTACTTC. This codes for CASSFDPWAIETQYF.

This clone was seen a handful of times. CDR3 bases: TGCGCCAGCAGCCATGGACAGGGCCCCTACAATGAGCAGTTCTTC. Translated: CASSHGQGPYNEQFF. The chain couples TRBV4-1 to TRBJ2-1, with 8 bases that match TRBD1. The CDR3 covers 15 residues. With V trimmed by 3 bases and J by 2 bases, 3 bases remained unmatched. Germline V gene sequence: CDR1 MGHRA, CDR2 YSYEKL.

This clone has a single count. The V and J genes are TRBV2 and TRBJ1-5; 8 bases agree with TRBD1. The CDR3 covers 15 residues. J lost 5 bases, V lost 7 bases, and 10 bases had no gene match. Looked up from germline, CDR1 is SNHLY and CDR2 is FYNNEI. CDR3 region: CASTPSGGYYQPQHF. For the CDR3, the DNA is TGTGCCAGCACCCCGTCAGGGGGCTATTATCAGCCCCAGCATTTT. The full variable domain, completed using reference TRBV2 and TRBJ1-5, is EPEVTQTPSHQVTQMGQEVILRCVPISNHLYFYWYRQILGQKVEFLVSFYNNEISEKSEIFDDQFSVERPDGSNFTLKIRSTKLEDSAMYFCASTPSGGYYQPQHFGDGTRLSIL.

V gene TRBV5-5 combines with J gene TRBJ1-2; TRBD1 might be the D (6 bases). In germline, CDR1 is SGHKS, CDR2 YYEKEE (reference sequence). The CDR3 sequence is 14 residues long. The V and J ends lost 4 bases and 2 bases respectively, with 12 bases between them. The CDR3 bases are TGTGCCAGCAGCATGGGAAGGGGGAACTATGGCTACACCTTC. Translated, it gives CASSMGRGNYGYTF.

This chain connects TRBV28 to TRBJ1-3, with 7 positions matching TRBD1. CDR1 and CDR2 (germline): MDHEN, SYDVKM. This CDR3 has 13 amino acids. Unmatched junction bases numbered 8, after V lost 7 bases and J lost 8 bases. In nucleotides, the CDR3 is TGTGCCAGCACGAGTGGGACAGTGGACACCATATATTTT. Encoded protein: CASTSGTVDTIYF. The whole variable domain, remainder taken from reference TRBV28 and TRBJ1-3, is DVKVTQSSRYLVKRTGEKVFLECVQDMDHENMFWYRQDPGLGLRLIYFSYDVKMKEKGDIPEGYSVSREKKERFSLILESASTNQTSMYLCASTSGTVDTIYFGEGSWLTVV.

The gene calls are TRBV14 and TRBJ1-1, with 7 positions matching TRBD1. J was trimmed by 8 bases and V by 3 bases; bases with no gene match: 9. The germline gives CDR1 SGHDN, CDR2 FVKESK. This CDR3 contains 14 residues. The CDR3: CASSQNRGRGEAFF. The CDR3 DNA follows: TGTGCCAGCAGCCAGAACAGGGGTCGAGGAGAAGCTTTCTTT.

In this sample, this clone turned up a few times. The V gene is TRBV3-1 (or the pseudogene TRBV3-2), the J gene TRBJ1-2; D gene uncertain. V was trimmed by 1 base and J by 3 bases, leaving 12 bases between them. This CDR3 comprises 15 residues. The germline CDR1 and CDR2 sequences are LGHDT and YNNKEL (reference sequence). CDR3 sequence reads: CASSQGVGGDYGYTF. For the CDR3, the DNA is TGTGCCAGCAGCCAAGGCGTGGGCGGGGACTATGGCTACACCTTC.

The rearrangement links TRBV5-1 to TRBJ1-5; 8 bases match TRBD1. Germline CDR1 is SGHRS and CDR2 is YFSETQ. This CDR3 has 14 amino acids. Unmatched junction bases numbered 7, after V lost 4 bases and J lost 7 bases. CDR3 nucleotide sequence: TGCGCCAGCAGCCCCACCGACAGGGGACAGCCCCAGCATTTT. It specifies CASSPTDRGQPQHF.

CDR3 amino acids: CASRSRGTGAYEQYF. CDR3 sequence (DNA): TGTGCCAGCAGATCTCGTGGGACAGGGGCCTACGAGCAGTACTTC. The chain employs TRBV2 and TRBJ2-7, with TRBD1 identical over 10 bases. The length of the CDR3 is 15 residues. The junction had 7 bases not matched to a gene; V was cut back by 6 bases and J by 2 bases. Germline V gene lookup returns CDR1 SNHLY and CDR2 FYNNEI.

This chain joins TRBV18 and TRBJ2-3; TRBD2 might be the D (5 bases). Germline CDR1 KGHSH, CDR2 LQKENI. This CDR3 has 14 residues. V was trimmed by 2 bases and J by 10 bases, leaving 16 bases between them. CDR3 sequence: CASSPDYTVGAQYF. CDR3 bases: TGTGCCAGCTCACCAGACTATACGGTCGGAGCGCAGTATTTT. Supplemented by reference TRBV18 and TRBJ2-3, the full variable domain reads NAGVMQNPRHLVRRRGQEARLRCSPMKGHSHVYWYRQLPEEGLKFMVYLQKENIIDESGMPKERFSAEFPKEGPSILRIQQVVRGDSAAYFCASSPDYTVGAQYFGPGTRLTVL.

The chain has TRBV24-1 and TRBJ1-1; tentatively, D is TRBD1 (6 bases). Germline CDR1 is KGHDR and CDR2 is SFDVKD. CDR3 length: 12 residues. The germline V and J ends were trimmed by 6 bases and 7 bases, with 11 bases remaining between them. The DNA of the CDR3 is TGTGCCACCAGTTCACAGGGCGGTGAAGCTTTCTTT. The encoded protein is CATSSQGGEAFF.